These T cell receptor beta chains were read from a single sample in a study of blood T cell repertoires in COVID-19. The method was immunoSEQ multiplex PCR; TCRdb's version includes in-frame clones alone and lacks a portion of them. The sample consists of over 100,000 clones, around three quarters of them appearing once. Sequenced sample: peripheral blood. These receptors all come from a woman of 80 years or more with acute or convalescent COVID-19. Each CDR3 is given with its conserved first and last residue. The order of the fields is D gene, V gene, J gene, clone size, CDR3 DNA, CDR3 protein. D genes are given only for firm matches. For some rows the clone size is stated as once, few or many, or as a class when expanded; others skip it.

NA	TRBV6-6	TRBJ1-3	NA	TGTGCCAGCAGTTACACGCAACAGGGAAACACCATATATTTT	CASSYTQQGNTIYF
TRBD2	TRBV4-2	TRBJ2-3	NA	TGTGCCAGCAGCCAAGAACGGGGGGGCCCAAGCACAGATACGCAGTATTTT	CASSQERGGPSTDTQYF
TRBD1	TRBV5-1	TRBJ2-3	NA	TGCGCCAGCAGCTTGGCCCGGGACAGGGGGACAGATACGCAGTATTTT	CASSLARDRGTDTQYF
NA	TRBV7-5	TRBJ2-1	NA	TGTGCCAGAAGCTTAAGGACTAGTATTATCCAAGTTCCCCGCTCCTACAATGAGCAGTTCTTC	CARSLRTSIIQVPRSYNEQFF
NA	TRBV30	TRBJ2-3	once	TGTGCCTGGAGTGTACGCTCGAGGGCCCCAGGCACAGATACGCAGTATTTT	CAWSVRSRAPGTDTQYF
NA	TRBV14	TRBJ2-7	NA	TGTGCCAGCAGCCCATTACAGGGAACTTACAAGCAGTACTTC	CASSPLQGTYKQYF
NA	TRBV28	TRBJ1-3	NA	TGTGCCAGCAGCCCCCTACGCAACACCATATATTTT	CASSPLRNTIYF
TRBD1	TRBV6-1	TRBJ1-5	NA	TGTGCCAGCAGTGATCCGGGACAGGGTCGACGGGATCAGCCCCAGCATTTT	CASSDPGQGRRDQPQHF
TRBD1	TRBV3-1/TRBV3-2	TRBJ1-2	NA	TGTGCCAGCAGCCAGGGACAGGGGCACTATGGCTACACCTTC	CASSQGQGHYGYTF
NA	TRBV15	TRBJ1-5	NA	TGTGCCACCAGCAGAGCCCAACCTCTAAGTAGCAATCAGCCCCAGCATTTT	CATSRAQPLSSNQPQHF
TRBD1	TRBV5-4	TRBJ2-3	NA	TGTGCCAGCAGCTTCGAGGGACAGGGCACAGATACGCAGTATTTT	CASSFEGQGTDTQYF
TRBD1	TRBV11-2	TRBJ2-5	NA	TGTGCCAGCAGCCGAGACAGGGCGGGCGAGACCCAGTACTTC	CASSRDRAGETQYF
NA	TRBV4-3	TRBJ1-4	NA	TGCGCCAGCAGCCAGCAGACAGAGCAAAATGAAAAACTGTTTTTT	CASSQQTEQNEKLFF
TRBD2	TRBV6-2/TRBV6-3	TRBJ2-1	NA	TGTGCCAGCAGTTATGGGGCTTTATCCGGGACTAGAGTTCACAATGAGCAGTTCTTC	CASSYGALSGTRVHNEQFF
NA	TRBV28	TRBJ1-1	NA	TGTGCCAGCAGCCCGTCAGAGGTTTACACTGAAGCTTTCTTT	CASSPSEVYTEAFF
NA	TRBV19	TRBJ2-5	NA	TGTGCCAGTAGTCCCCGACACGGCCCTCAAGAGACCCAGTACTTC	CASSPRHGPQETQYF
TRBD1	TRBV27	TRBJ1-2	NA	TGTGCCAGCAGGAATAGACAGGGAACTTATGGCTACACCTTC	CASRNRQGTYGYTF
NA	TRBV30	TRBJ1-5	NA	TGTGCCTGGGTACAAGGGGGGGCGAGGAGCAATCAGCCCCAGCATTTT	CAWVQGGARSNQPQHF
TRBD1	TRBV6-5	TRBJ2-7	NA	TGTGCCAGCACCCAGGGGGCAGAGGGCGAGCAGTACTTC	CASTQGAEGEQYF
TRBD2	TRBV7-9	TRBJ2-3	NA	TGTGCCAGCAGCTTAAGTGGCGGGGGGGCCCGTACAGATACGCAGTATTTT	CASSLSGGGARTDTQYF
TRBD2	TRBV7-2	TRBJ2-2	NA	TGTGCCAGCAGCTTAGGGAGCGGGGGGCCCGGGGAGCTGTTTTTT	CASSLGSGGPGELFF
TRBD1	TRBV7-2	TRBJ1-2	NA	TGTGCCAGCAGCGTGACAGGGGTCTATGGCTACACCTTC	CASSVTGVYGYTF
NA	TRBV5-1	TRBJ1-3	NA	TGCGCCAGCAGCTTGGAGGGGGACTCTGGAAACACCATATATTTT	CASSLEGDSGNTIYF